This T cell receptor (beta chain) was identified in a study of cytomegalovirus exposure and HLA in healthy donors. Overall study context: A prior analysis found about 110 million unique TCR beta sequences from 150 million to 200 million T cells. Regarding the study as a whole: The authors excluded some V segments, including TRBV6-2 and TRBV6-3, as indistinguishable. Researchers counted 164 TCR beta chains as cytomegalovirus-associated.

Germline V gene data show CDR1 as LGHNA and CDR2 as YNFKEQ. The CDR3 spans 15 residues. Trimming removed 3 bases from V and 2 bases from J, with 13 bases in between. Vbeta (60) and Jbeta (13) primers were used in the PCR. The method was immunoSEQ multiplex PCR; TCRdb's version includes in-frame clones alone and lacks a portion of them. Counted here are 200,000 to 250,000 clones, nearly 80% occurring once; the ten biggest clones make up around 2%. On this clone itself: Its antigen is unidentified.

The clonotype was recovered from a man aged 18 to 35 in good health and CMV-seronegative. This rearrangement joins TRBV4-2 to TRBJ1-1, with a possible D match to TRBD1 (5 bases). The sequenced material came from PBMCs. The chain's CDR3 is CASSQDGQTNTEAFF. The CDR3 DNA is TGTGCCAGCAGCCAGGACGGACAAACCAACACTGAAGCTTTCTTT.